A single sample gave rise to the 15 T cell receptor beta chains below, sequenced in a study of T cell changes during pregnancy in multiple sclerosis. Here immunoSEQ multiplex PCR was the method, and the copy in TCRdb shows in-frame clones only, minus some. Of tens of thousands of clones listed, around 93% were seen once; the top ten hold more than 2.5%. The sequencing here drew on peripheral blood, taken in the second trimester of pregnancy. The receptors derive from a female donor in good health, enrolled as a control in a pregnancy study.

The V gene is TRBV7-2, the J gene TRBJ2-3; a possible D gene is TRBD2 (5 bases). From germline, CDR1 is SGHTA and CDR2 FQGNSA. CDR3 length equals 13 residues. The germline V and J ends were trimmed by 7 bases and 4 bases, with 12 bases remaining between them. CDR3 in DNA: TGTGCCAGCACCACACTAGTCGCAGATACGCAGTATTTT. It encodes CASTTLVADTQYF.

V usage is TRBV6-1 and J usage is TRBJ2-5, with 7 nucleotides matching TRBD1. Germline-derived CDR1 and CDR2 are MNHNS and SASEGT. The CDR3 has 14 residues. J was trimmed by 7 bases and V by 4 bases; bases with no gene match: 9. CDR3 nucleotide sequence: TGTGCCAGCAGTGCCTACAGGGGCCAGGGGACCCAGTACTTC. Its translation is CASSAYRGQGTQYF.

This clone was detected a few times. This chain joins TRBV7-9 and TRBJ1-2, with D possibly TRBD1 on 5 matching bases. V was shortened by 6 bases and J by 4 bases, with 18 bases between the two germline ends. The CDR3 runs 15 residues. The germline V gene has CDR1 SEHNR and CDR2 FQNEAQ (reference sequence). CDR3 residues: CASSQGEGRLYGYTF. CDR3 in DNA: TGTGCCAGCAGTCAAGGGGAGGGCAGGCTCTATGGCTACACCTTC.

The chain recombines TRBV6-5 with TRBJ2-7; 10 nucleotides agree with TRBD2. This CDR3 is built from 15 residues. The V gene's germline CDR1 is MNHEY and CDR2 SVGAGI. Unmatched junction bases numbered 3, after V lost 4 bases and J lost 0 bases. In DNA form, the CDR3 reads TGTGCCAGCAGTTCACCTAGCGGGAGCTCCTACGAGCAGTACTTC. Protein product: CASSSPSGSSYEQYF.

This chain links TRBV6-1 with TRBJ2-3, with 16 bases lining up with TRBD2. This CDR3 has 15 amino acids. J gave up 4 bases and V 6 bases, and 1 base lay outside the gene matches. Germline V CDR1 and CDR2: MNHNS, SASEGT. The CDR3 DNA is TGTGCCAGCAGGGGACTAGCGGGGGGGCCAGATACGCAGTATTTT. It yields the protein CASRGLAGGPDTQYF.

This clone was found once. The chain joins TRBV14 to TRBJ2-7, with D possibly TRBD2 on 5 matching bases. Deletions cut 5 bases from V and 5 bases from J, with 13 bases between. From germline, CDR1 is SGHDN and CDR2 FVKESK. There are 13 residues in the CDR3. CDR3 coding DNA: TGTGCCAGCAGCTACGGACTTGAGCACGAGCAGTACTTC. This sequence encodes CASSYGLEHEQYF.

The V gene is TRBV5-1, the J gene TRBJ2-5; 14 bases agree with TRBD2. The germline gives CDR1 SGHRS, CDR2 YFSETQ. The CDR3 has 19 residues. Unmatched junction bases numbered 10, after V lost 3 bases and J lost 0 bases. In DNA, the CDR3 is TGCGCCAGCAGCTCAAAAACCGGGACTAGCGGGGGACACCAAGAGACCCAGTACTTC. Protein sequence: CASSSKTGTSGGHQETQYF. The full variable domain, in which reference TRBV5-1 and TRBJ2-5 provide the parts outside the CDR3, is KAGVTQTPRYLIKTRGQQVTLSCSPISGHRSVSWYQQTPGQGLQFLFEYFSETQRNKGNFPGRFSGRQFSNSRSEMNVSTLELGDSALYLCASSSKTGTSGGHQETQYFGPGTRLLVL.

The chain is built from TRBV5-1 and TRBJ2-7; 10 positions agree with TRBD2. The germline CDR1 and CDR2 sequences are SGHRS and YFSETQ. The V segment lost 4 bases and the J segment 3 bases; nucleotides outside the gene matches: 4. The CDR3 is made up of 14 amino acids. CDR3 amino acids: CASSLGLAHYEQYF. CDR3 DNA sequence: TGCGCCAGCAGCCTGGGACTAGCGCACTACGAGCAGTACTTC.

The chain employs TRBV27 and TRBJ2-7; 7 nucleotides line up with TRBD1. V shed 4 bases, J shed 2 bases, and the junction held 5 bases outside the gene matches. The germline V gene has CDR1 MNHEY and CDR2 SMNVEV (reference sequence). The CDR3 runs to 14 residues. The CDR3 nucleotides read TGTGCCAGCAGTTCCGACAGGGAAACCTACGAGCAGTACTTC. It yields the protein CASSSDRETYEQYF.

The chain carries TRBV19 and TRBJ1-2; D is uncertain. The V end lost 6 bases, the J end lost 5 bases, and 19 bases lay between the germline ends. The CDR3 consists of 15 residues. Germline loops: CDR1 LNHDA, CDR2 SQIVND (reference sequence). CDR3 region: CASSVTLGRSYGYTF. The CDR3 DNA reads as TGTGCCAGTAGCGTTACTCTGGGCCGCTCGTATGGCTACACCTTC.

The chain has TRBV5-4 and TRBJ2-1, with D tentatively TRBD1 (5 bases). This CDR3 is 15 amino acids long. Per the germline V gene, CDR1 is SGHNT and CDR2 is YYREEE (reference sequence). Trimming pared 4 bases from V and 5 bases from J, leaving 16 bases between. The CDR3 sequence: CASSPDLKGDNEQFF. CDR3 coding DNA: TGTGCCAGCAGCCCGGACCTTAAAGGGGACAATGAGCAGTTCTTC.

The rearrangement uses TRBV30 and TRBJ2-5, with TRBD2 as a possible D gene (5 bases). This CDR3 has 16 residues. Germline V gene data show CDR1 as GTSNPN and CDR2 as SVGIG (reference sequence). Trimming pared 0 bases from V and 3 bases from J, leaving 17 bases between. The CDR3 region has the DNA TGTGCCTGGAGTGTCGGGCTAGCCACCCTCGAAGAGACCCAGTACTTC. Amino acid sequence: CAWSVGLATLEETQYF.

In this sample, this clone turned up a few times. The CDR3 DNA reads as TGTGCCAGCAGTTATGTCAGGGTCGGTCAGCCCCAGCATTTT. It translates to CASSYVRVGQPQHF. The J gene is TRBJ1-5, the V gene TRBV28; perhaps TRBD1 as D (5 bases). This CDR3 has 14 residues. Germline lookup yields CDR1 MDHEN and CDR2 SYDVKM. Between the trimmed V and J ends, which lost 4 bases and 6 bases, there was a span of 13 bases. The full variable domain, rest sourced from reference TRBV28 and TRBJ1-5, is DVKVTQSSRYLVKRTGEKVFLECVQDMDHENMFWYRQDPGLGLRLIYFSYDVKMKEKGDIPEGYSVSREKKERFSLILESASTNQTSMYLCASSYVRVGQPQHFGDGTRLSIL.

This clone showed up just once. This rearrangement joins TRBV6-5 to TRBJ2-7, with D possibly matching TRBD1 (6 bases). V lost 6 bases, J lost 4 bases, and 19 bases lay in between. This CDR3 region has 15 residues. Germline V gene data show CDR1 as MNHEY and CDR2 as SVGAGI. CDR3 region: CASSLTGRAGYEQYF. CDR3 sequence (DNA): TGTGCCAGCAGCCTGACAGGCCGGGCTGGGTACGAGCAGTACTTC.

The V gene is TRBV7-8, the J gene TRBJ1-2; no clear D. V was pared by 5 bases and J by 4 bases, with 17 bases between. Germline V gene data show CDR1 as SGHVS and CDR2 as FQNEAQ. The CDR3 runs to 15 residues. Here the CDR3 DNA reads TGTGCCAGCAGCCCACAAACCACTGCGGGCTATGGCTACACCTTC. It encodes CASSPQTTAGYGYTF.